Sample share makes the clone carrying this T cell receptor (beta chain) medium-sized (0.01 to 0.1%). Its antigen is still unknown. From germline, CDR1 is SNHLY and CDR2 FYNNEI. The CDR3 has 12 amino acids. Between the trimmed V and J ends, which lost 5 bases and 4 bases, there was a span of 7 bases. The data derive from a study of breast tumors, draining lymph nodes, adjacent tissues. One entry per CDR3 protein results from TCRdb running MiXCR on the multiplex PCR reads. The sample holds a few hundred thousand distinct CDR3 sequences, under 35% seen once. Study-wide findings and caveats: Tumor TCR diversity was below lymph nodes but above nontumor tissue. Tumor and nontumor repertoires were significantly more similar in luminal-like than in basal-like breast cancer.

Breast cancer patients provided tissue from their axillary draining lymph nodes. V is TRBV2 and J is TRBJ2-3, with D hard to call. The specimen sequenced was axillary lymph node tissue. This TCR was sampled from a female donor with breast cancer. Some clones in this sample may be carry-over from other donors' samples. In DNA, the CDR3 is TGTGCCAGCAGTATAGGACCAGATACGCAGTATTTT. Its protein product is CASSIGPDTQYF. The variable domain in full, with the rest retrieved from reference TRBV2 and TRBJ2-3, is EPEVTQTPSHQVTQMGQEVILRCVPISNHLYFYWYRQILGQKVEFLVSFYNNEISEKSEIFDDQFSVERPDGSNFTLKIRSTKLEDSAMYFCASSIGPDTQYFGPGTRLTVL.